These T cell receptor beta chains were read from a single sample in a study of post-analysis software for immune sequencing data. MiXCR was run by TCRdb on the PCR reads, yielding one entry per CDR3 protein. The sample shows some 260,000 distinct CDR3 sequences, 35% to 45% of them seen only once. Sequences were obtained from blood. The receptors shown here come from a girl between 5 and 17 years old with multiple sclerosis. Each CDR3 is given with its conserved first and last residue.

v_gene	len	j_gene	CDR3aa
TRBV28	16	TRBJ1-6	CASIGTGQGNNSPLHF
TRBV11-1	16	TRBJ2-1	CASSFNAGGLHNEQFF
TRBV4-1	18	TRBJ2-5	CASSQDWASGVIGETQYF
TRBV2	14	TRBJ1-1	CASSAARGNTEAFF
TRBV7-2	18	TRBJ2-7	CASIPHRGLGPDNYEQYF
TRBV5-1	15	TRBJ1-1	CASSSRDRGNTEAFF
TRBV29-1	12	TRBJ2-1	CSLSIAGDEQFF
TRBV28	16	TRBJ2-1	CASSLGGRAFMNEQFF
TRBV14	12	TRBJ1-4	CASSREEGTLFF
TRBV12-3/TRBV12-4	15	TRBJ2-1	CASSLGGGADNEQFF
TRBV4-2	14	TRBJ1-2	CASSQGSLGYGYTF